This entry concerns a single T cell receptor (beta chain). No antigen is known for it. Every patient had relapsed following autologous stem cell transplantation, and cohorts differed in brentuximab vedotin exposure. Complete response, partial response or progressive disease were the best responses. The method was immunoSEQ multiplex PCR; TCRdb's version includes in-frame clones alone and lacks a portion of them. This table has tens of thousands of clones, roughly 89% appearing once. This CDR3 contains 15 residues. CDR1 is SGHAT and CDR2 is FQNNGV in the germline V gene. Trimming removed 2 bases from V and 2 bases from J; junction bases left unmatched: 6. This record belongs to a study of PD-1 blockade in classical Hodgkin lymphoma. Study outcomes and limitations: With CD4+ cells, TCR diversity rose significantly by C4D1, but not with CD8+ cells.

This receptor was identified in a human donor with classical Hodgkin lymphoma. Sequenced material: peripheral blood mononuclear cells (PBMCs), taken before the second cycle of nivolumab. The J gene is TRBJ2-7, the V gene TRBV11-2; 7 bases align to TRBD2. CDR3: CASSLSGGGAYEQYF. The CDR3, as DNA: TGTGCCAGCAGCTTATCGGGGGGAGGGGCCTACGAGCAGTACTTC.